A single T cell receptor (beta chain) is shown here with its context. This specimen belongs to a study of blood T cell repertoires in COVID-19. Study-level background: Nucleic acid was either cDNA or gDNA, and it came from T cells, B-cell-depleted T cells, or PBMCs.

This CDR3 region has 14 residues. Trimming shortened V by 2 bases and J by 5 bases, and 10 bases separated the two germline ends. CDR1 and CDR2 (germline): MNHEY, SVGAGI. In the authors' workflow: How many nucleated cells were present was estimated from reference gene primer amplification. The table came from immunoSEQ multiplex PCR; TCRdb's copy has only in-frame clones and leaves some out. V and J calls and clone size are as listed in that table; D and trimming were resolved from the DNA. The data contain roughly 300,000 clones, roughly nine tenths of them singletons. The V gene is TRBV6-5, the J gene TRBJ1-5; perhaps TRBD1 as D (6 bases). The TCR comes from a woman between 25 and 40 years old with COVID-19, enrolled during active disease. The specimen sequenced was peripheral blood. The CDR3 DNA sequence: TGTGCCAGCAGTTACGCGGGGGGCCATCAGCCCCAGCATTTT. Protein: CASSYAGGHQPQHF.